Listed here is a single T cell receptor (beta chain). This sample was included in a study of control samples from healthy donors and cancer patients. Assay: immunoSEQ multiplex PCR; the TCRdb copy retains only in-frame clones and omits some. The data contain some 100,000 clones, 90% of them singletons. V lost 2 bases, J lost 7 bases, and 9 bases lay in between. The germline V gene encodes CDR1 SEHNR and CDR2 FQNEAQ (reference sequence). The CDR3 is 13 amino acids. The specimen was blood. This sequence originates from a human donor in good health. The donor label of this sample is uncertain. The rearrangement uses TRBV7-9 and TRBJ2-1, with D perhaps matching TRBD1 (6 bases). The CDR3 DNA follows: TGTGCCAGCAGCTTACAAAGGGGGAATGAGCAGTTCTTC. This encodes CASSLQRGNEQFF.